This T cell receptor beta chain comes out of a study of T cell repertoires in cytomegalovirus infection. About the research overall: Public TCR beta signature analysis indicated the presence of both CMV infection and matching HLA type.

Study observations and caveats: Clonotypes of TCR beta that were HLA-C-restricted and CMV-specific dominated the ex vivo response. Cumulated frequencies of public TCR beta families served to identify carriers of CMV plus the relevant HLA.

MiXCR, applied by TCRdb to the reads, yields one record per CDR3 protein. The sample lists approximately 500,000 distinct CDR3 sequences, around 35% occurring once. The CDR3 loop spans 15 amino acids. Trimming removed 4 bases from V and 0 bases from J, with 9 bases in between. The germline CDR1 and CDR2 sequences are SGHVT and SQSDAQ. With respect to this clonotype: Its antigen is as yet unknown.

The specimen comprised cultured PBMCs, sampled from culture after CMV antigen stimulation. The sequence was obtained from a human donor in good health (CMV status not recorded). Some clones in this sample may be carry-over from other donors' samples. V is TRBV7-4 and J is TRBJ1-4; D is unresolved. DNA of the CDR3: TGTGCCAGCAGCTACGAGGGCGCAACTAATGAAAAACTGTTTTTT. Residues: CASSYEGATNEKLFF.